This T cell receptor beta chain was sequenced during a study of OX40 agonist ivuxolimab in advanced cancers. Study summary: Hepatocellular carcinoma, melanoma, renal cell or head and neck cancer occurred in dose-escalation patients.

Germline CDR1 LNHDA, CDR2 SQIVND (reference sequence). V shed 7 bases and J shed 3 bases, with 13 bases lying between them. CDR3 size: 14 residues. Profiling relied on immunoSEQ multiplex PCR, and the TCRdb table lists in-frame clones only, not all of them. The table has approximately 66,000 clones, approximately 88% seen once. This chain links TRBV19 with TRBJ2-1, with D possibly TRBD2 on 6 matching bases. The receptor was derived from an adult with an advanced solid tumor such as melanoma, head and neck, liver or kidney cancer. The sample in question was CD4+ or CD8+ T cells sorted from blood, obtained in a trial of the OX40 agonist ivuxolimab. The CDR3 coding sequence is TGTGCCAGTAACCCGTCGGGGGACTACAATGAGCAGTTCTTC. Protein sequence: CASNPSGDYNEQFF.